The 21 T cell receptor beta chains presented below share a single source sample, sequenced in a study of T-cell memory formation after mild COVID-19. TCRdb analysed the 5' RACE reads with MiXCR anew, one entry per CDR3 protein. The data contain fewer than 350,000 distinct CDR3 sequences, roughly 15% of them seen just once; the ten biggest clones take up 20% to 25%. Sequenced input: PBMCs or a T cell subset sorted from them (not recorded which). These receptors were obtained from a man younger than 35 who had mild COVID-19 (a few samples of this study predate the infection). Cell type and time point are not known.

There are a few counts of this clonotype. The chain couples TRBV6-5 to TRBJ2-7; TRBD1 or TRBD2 may be the D gene (6 bases each). Trimming pared 1 base from V and 6 bases from J, leaving 16 bases between. CDR3 length equals 15 residues. From germline, CDR1 is MNHEY and CDR2 SVGAGI. The CDR3 bases are TGTGCCAGCAGTTACTTCCCGGGACGGGGGCTCGAGCAGTACTTC. Translation gives CASSYFPGRGLEQYF.

The chain couples TRBV4-3 to TRBJ1-6; unclear D gene. The CDR3 sequence is 14 residues long. Trimming took off 0 bases at V and 11 bases at J, with 11 bases between the two ends. Per the germline V gene, CDR1 is LGHNA and CDR2 is YSLEER. The CDR3 sequence is CASSQDYGIAPLHF. The CDR3 bases are TGCGCCAGCAGCCAAGATTACGGTATTGCACCCCTCCACTTT.

This chain uses TRBV12-3 or TRBV12-4 with TRBJ1-5; a weak D match, TRBD1 (6 bases). The germline V and J ends were trimmed by 5 bases and 0 bases, with 17 bases remaining between them. The CDR3 extends over 17 amino acids. The CDR3: CASSATRQVHSNQPQHF. CDR3 DNA: TGTGCCAGCAGTGCCACCCGACAGGTACATAGCAATCAGCCCCAGCATTTT.

This clonotype occurred a few times. The gene calls are TRBV4-3 and TRBJ2-3; TRBD2 aligns across 13 bases. The junction had 3 bases not matched to a gene; V was cut back by 5 bases and J by 4 bases. This CDR3 has 15 amino acids. Germline V gene lookup returns CDR1 LGHNA and CDR2 YSLEER. The chain's CDR3 is CASSGLAGAADTQYF. The CDR3 region has the DNA TGCGCCAGCAGCGGACTAGCGGGGGCGGCAGATACGCAGTATTTT.

The sample holds a few counts of this clonotype. CDR3 residues: CASTLEGRGETYEQYF. The DNA of the CDR3 is TGCGCCAGCACTCTGGAAGGGCGGGGGGAGACCTACGAGCAGTACTTC. The chain joins TRBV23-1 to TRBJ2-7; 8 nucleotides line up with TRBD2. TRBV23-1 falls under the ORF class, with uncertain function. Trimming took 7 bases from V and 2 from J; bases not matched to a gene: 13. This CDR3 is 16 amino acids long.

The V gene is TRBV12-3 or TRBV12-4, the J gene TRBJ1-5, with TRBD1 matching over 8 bases. The CDR3 extends over 14 amino acids. J lost 3 bases, V lost 7 bases, and 5 bases had no gene match. The CDR3 reads CASTQGGINQPQHF. In DNA form, the CDR3 reads TGTGCCAGCACACAGGGGGGAATCAATCAGCCCCAGCATTTT.

This clonotype was found many times. This chain connects TRBV7-2 to TRBJ2-1; D call uncertain. Trimming cost V 3 bases and J 10 bases, with 10 bases left between them. CDR3 size: 12 residues. Germline values: CDR1 SGHTA, CDR2 FQGNSA. The CDR3 loop reads CASSFGRVEQFF. The CDR3 region has the DNA TGTGCCAGCAGCTTCGGACGTGTGGAGCAGTTCTTC.

The DNA for the CDR3 is TGTGCCAGCAGCGTAGAACTAGCGGGAGGCCAAGAGACCCAGTACTTC. Protein sequence: CASSVELAGGQETQYF. This chain connects TRBV9 to TRBJ2-5; 12 nucleotides match TRBD2. The CDR3 is 16 amino acids. Germline V CDR1 and CDR2: SGDLS, YYNGEE. J was trimmed by 1 base and V by 0 bases; bases with no gene match: 1.

This chain uses TRBV24-1 with TRBJ1-1; the D is unclear. Trimming left V 3 bases short and J 5 bases short, with 9 bases between. Germline loops: CDR1 KGHDR, CDR2 SFDVKD. The CDR3 has 13 residues. Written as DNA, the CDR3 is TGTGCCACCAGTGATACAGCGAGGACTGAAGCTTTCTTT. Its protein product is CATSDTARTEAFF.

This clonotype appeared a few times. The chain joins TRBV6-5 to TRBJ2-4; 9 bases are a match to TRBD1. The J segment lost 1 base and the V segment lost 2 bases, leaving 9 bases of the junction unmatched. Germline CDR1 reads MNHEY; CDR2 reads SVGAGI. CDR3 size: 18 residues. DNA of the CDR3: TGTGCCAGCAGTTACAAATTAATAGGGACAGGGGCCAAAAACATTCAGTACTTC. Residues: CASSYKLIGTGAKNIQYF.

There are many counts of this clonotype. V gene TRBV5-1 combines with J gene TRBJ2-2, with D uncertain. The CDR3 runs 13 residues. CDR1 is SGHRS and CDR2 is YFSETQ in the germline V gene. V lost 2 bases to trimming and J lost 3 bases, with 5 bases between them. The CDR3 DNA reads as TGCGCCAGCAGCTTAGACCACACCGGGGAGCTGTTTTTT. Amino acid sequence: CASSLDHTGELFF.

V is TRBV7-2 and J is TRBJ2-3; perhaps TRBD1 as D (6 bases). The germline CDR1 and CDR2 sequences are SGHTA and FQGNSA. Trimming removed 1 base at V and 2 bases at J, with 13 bases between. The CDR3 consists of 16 residues. DNA for the CDR3: TGTGCCAGCAGCTTAGGGGCGCACAGGGACACAGATACGCAGTATTTT. Protein: CASSLGAHRDTDTQYF.

The chain uses TRBV4-1 and TRBJ1-4; D gene uncertain. The CDR3 loop spans 17 amino acids. Trimming shortened V by 4 bases and J by 0 bases, and 15 bases separated the two germline ends. CDR1 MGHRA and CDR2 YSYEKL come from the germline V gene. CDR3 residues: CASSRSFRDATNEKLFF. The DNA of the CDR3 is TGCGCCAGCAGCCGGTCCTTCCGAGACGCAACTAATGAAAAACTGTTTTTT.

The V call is TRBV18, the J call TRBJ1-5; weak D call: TRBD1 (5 bases). The V and J ends lost 2 bases and 6 bases respectively, with 14 bases between them. The CDR3 contains 15 residues. Germline CDR1 is KGHSH and CDR2 is LQKENI. The CDR3 coding sequence is TGTGCCAGCTCACCAGGGACTACCACTACTCAGCCCCAGCATTTT. This gives the protein CASSPGTTTTQPQHF.

In this sample, this clonotype turned up many times. The chain joins TRBV7-2 to TRBJ1-2; unclear D gene. The CDR3 contains 15 residues. Trimming stripped 5 bases from V and 1 base from J, with 14 bases between. The germline gives CDR1 SGHTA, CDR2 FQGNSA. The CDR3 is CASSPPSAFNYGYTF. The CDR3 DNA reads as TGTGCCAGCAGCCCGCCTTCAGCGTTTAACTATGGCTACACCTTC.

This clonotype turned up a few times. The chain recombines TRBV4-1 with TRBJ1-2; tentative D call: TRBD1 (5 bases). With 0 bases removed from V and 8 bases from J, the gap between germline ends came to 13 bases. CDR1 is MGHRA and CDR2 is YSYEKL in the germline V gene. The CDR3 spans 14 residues. CDR3 residues: CASSQDRGAGGYTF. CDR3 bases: TGCGCCAGCAGCCAAGATCGAGGGGCGGGGGGCTACACCTTC.

This chain's CDR3 is CASSRGPRSYEQYV. CDR3 DNA sequence: TGTGCCAGCAGCCGAGGACCCCGGAGCTACGAGCAGTACGTC. V and J are TRBV7-8 and TRBJ2-7; the D is unclear. V lost 5 bases to trimming and J lost 3 bases, with 14 bases between them. This CDR3 spans 14 amino acids. Germline lookup yields CDR1 SGHVS and CDR2 FQNEAQ.

This clonotype has a count of ten or more. CDR3: CALGAGSNGEQFF. Here the CDR3 DNA reads TGTGCCCTTGGGGCGGGGTCGAACGGGGAGCAGTTCTTC. This sequence joins TRBV12-3 or TRBV12-4 and TRBJ2-1; the D gene is possibly TRBD2 (6 bases). The CDR3 consists of 13 residues. Trimming shortened V by 11 bases and J by 10 bases, and 21 bases separated the two germline ends.

In this sample, this clonotype turned up a few times. CDR3 bases: TGTGCCATATCGACAAGGGGTGGTGAGCAGTTCTTC. Encoded protein: CAISTRGGEQFF. The chain is built from TRBV10-3 and TRBJ2-1, with a weak D call TRBD1 (5 bases). The length of the CDR3 is 12 residues. With 9 bases removed from V and 9 bases from J, the gap between germline ends came to 15 bases. Germline-derived CDR1 and CDR2 are ENHRY and SYGVKD.

V is TRBV9 and J is TRBJ2-3; no reliable D call. Trimming stripped 0 bases from V and 2 bases from J, with 13 bases between. CDR3 length: 16 amino acids. Per germline, CDR1 SGDLS and CDR2 YYNGEE. The CDR3 coding sequence is TGTGCCAGCAGCGTAGAAGTGACGGCGTCCACAGATACGCAGTATTTT. As protein: CASSVEVTASTDTQYF.

This clonotype was seen a few times. The genes are TRBV2 and TRBJ1-6, with 8 bases fitting TRBD1. Per germline, CDR1 SNHLY and CDR2 FYNNEI. This CDR3 contains 13 residues. After removal of 7 bases from V and 15 bases from J, the junction contained 11 bases not matched to a gene. CDR3 sequence: CASTPGQGLRLHF. CDR3 in DNA: TGTGCCAGCACCCCCGGACAGGGCCTTCGCCTCCACTTT.